A single sample is the source of the 14 T cell receptor beta chains below, sequenced in a study of T cell responses to AZD1222 COVID-19 vaccine. The method was immunoSEQ multiplex PCR; TCRdb's version includes in-frame clones alone and lacks a portion of them. The sample lists about 140,000 clones; 90% were seen once. This specimen was peripheral blood, taken on day 0 of AZD1222 vaccination. The receptors come from an adult in good health.

The chain joins TRBV20-1 to TRBJ1-4; a possible D gene is TRBD1 (5 bases). Trimming pared 6 bases from V and 8 bases from J, leaving 10 bases between. The length of the CDR3 is 11 residues. Germline V gene sequence: CDR1 DFQATT, CDR2 SNEGSKA (reference sequence). The CDR3 loop is CSAQGLEKLFF. CDR3 bases: TGCAGTGCCCAGGGCCTGGAAAAACTGTTTTTT.

The chain carries TRBV19 and TRBJ2-1; D unclear. Germline V gives CDR1 LNHDA, CDR2 SQIVND (reference sequence). The V end lost 6 bases, the J end lost 0 bases, and 6 bases lay between the germline ends. CDR3 length: 13 residues. Here the CDR3 reads CASSPSSYNEQFF. The CDR3 coding sequence is TGTGCCAGTAGCCCAAGCTCCTACAATGAGCAGTTCTTC.

The chain links TRBV29-1 to TRBJ2-1; TRBD2 agrees at 11 bases. Looked up from germline, CDR1 is SQVTM and CDR2 is ANQGSEA. V dropped 3 bases and J dropped 9; count of bases not matched to a gene: 7. This CDR3 spans 14 amino acids. The CDR3 DNA reads TGCAGCGTTGACGTAGCGGGAGGGCCGGGTGAGCAGTTCTTC. This codes for CSVDVAGGPGEQFF.

The chain's CDR3 is CASRDSLHQPQHF. The CDR3 DNA follows: TGTGCCAGCAGGGACAGCCTCCATCAGCCCCAGCATTTT. The chain has TRBV2 and TRBJ1-5; D possibly corresponds to TRBD1 (6 bases). The CDR3 has 13 amino acids. CDR1 SNHLY and CDR2 FYNNEI come from the germline V gene. Trimming shortened V by 6 bases and J by 5 bases, and 11 bases separated the two germline ends.

This clone was seen just once. The rearrangement links TRBV10-3 to TRBJ1-2, with D possibly matching TRBD1 (5 bases). Looked up from germline, CDR1 is ENHRY and CDR2 is SYGVKD. Trimming stripped 3 bases from V and 4 bases from J, with 9 bases between. The CDR3 runs 13 residues. DNA of the CDR3: TGTGCCATCAGTGAAGGGGAGGTCTATGGCTACACCTTC. It encodes CAISEGEVYGYTF.

The chain couples TRBV5-1 to TRBJ2-3; D is ambiguous. The CDR3 runs 12 residues. Germline CDR1 reads SGHRS; CDR2 reads YFSETQ. Deletions cut 4 bases from V and 3 bases from J, with 6 bases between. In nucleotides, the CDR3 is TGCGCCAGCAGCCTACGTACAGATACGCAGTATTTT. It encodes CASSLRTDTQYF.

The chain links TRBV6-2 or TRBV6-3 to TRBJ1-5; D gene ambiguous. Germline V gene sequence: CDR1 MNHEY, CDR2 SVGEGT. The ends were cut back, 2 bases at V and 6 bases at J, with 20 bases in the middle. The CDR3 covers 17 residues. The CDR3 reads CASSYDQITLTFQPQHF. In DNA, the CDR3 is TGTGCCAGCAGTTACGATCAGATAACACTTACATTTCAGCCCCAGCATTTT.

The chain links TRBV18 to TRBJ1-1; D uncertain. V dropped 3 bases and J dropped 1 base, with 3 bases sitting between them. CDR1 is KGHSH and CDR2 is LQKENI in the germline V gene. CDR3 length: 12 residues. The CDR3 DNA is TGTGCCAGCTCACCGGCGAACACTGAAGCTTTCTTT. It translates to CASSPANTEAFF.

V and J are TRBV5-5 and TRBJ2-5; 8 bases agree with TRBD2. The CDR3 sequence is 17 residues long. Germline CDR1 and CDR2: SGHKS and YYEKEE (reference sequence). The V gene end was trimmed by 4 bases and the J gene end by 5 bases; junction bases not matched to a gene: 16. The DNA for the CDR3 is TGTGCCAGCAGCCAAGGGACTAGTCGGCGAGGTTCGGAGACCCAGTACTTC. As protein: CASSQGTSRRGSETQYF.

This clone was recorded once. The chain employs TRBV23-1 and TRBJ1-5, with TRBD1 as a possible D gene (5 bases). TRBV23-1 has ORF status, its function being uncertain. V dropped 4 bases and J dropped 0 bases, with 10 bases sitting between them. This CDR3 contains 15 residues. The CDR3 DNA follows: TGCGCCAGCAGTCCAGGGATTTGTAGCAATCAGCCCCAGCATTTT. Protein product: CASSPGICSNQPQHF.

The J gene is TRBJ2-7, the V gene TRBV12-3 or TRBV12-4, with TRBD2 identical over 8 bases. V shed 3 bases, J shed 4 bases, and the junction held 2 bases outside the gene matches. CDR3 size: 13 residues. CDR3 sequence: CASSFSGMYEQYF. In DNA form, the CDR3 reads TGTGCCAGCAGTTTTAGCGGGATGTACGAGCAGTACTTC.

This chain joins TRBV15 and TRBJ1-1; D may be TRBD1 (5 bases). CDR1 is LNHNV and CDR2 is YYDKDF in the germline V gene (reference sequence). Trimming left V 4 bases short and J 0 bases short, with 15 bases between. The CDR3 is made up of 16 amino acids. The CDR3 sequence is CATSKGVIGMNTEAFF. DNA of the CDR3: TGTGCCACCAGCAAAGGGGTAATTGGTATGAACACTGAAGCTTTCTTT.

The chain uses TRBV9 and TRBJ2-4; D is unclear. The CDR3 consists of 17 residues. CDR1 is SGDLS, CDR2 YYNGEE, per germline. V lost 3 bases to trimming and J lost 6 bases, with 22 bases between them. CDR3 sequence reads: CASSADQTATPGNIQYF. The CDR3 nucleotides read TGTGCCAGCAGCGCCGACCAGACGGCGACACCTGGAAACATTCAGTACTTC.

The chain recombines TRBV7-9 with TRBJ1-2, with D unresolved. The CDR3 totals 13 residues. Per germline, CDR1 SEHNR and CDR2 FQNEAQ (reference sequence). V lost 5 bases and J 5 bases, leaving 12 bases between the germline ends. The CDR3 DNA sequence: TGTGCCAGCAGCCCCCGGACGAAGTATGGCTACACCTTC. It encodes CASSPRTKYGYTF.